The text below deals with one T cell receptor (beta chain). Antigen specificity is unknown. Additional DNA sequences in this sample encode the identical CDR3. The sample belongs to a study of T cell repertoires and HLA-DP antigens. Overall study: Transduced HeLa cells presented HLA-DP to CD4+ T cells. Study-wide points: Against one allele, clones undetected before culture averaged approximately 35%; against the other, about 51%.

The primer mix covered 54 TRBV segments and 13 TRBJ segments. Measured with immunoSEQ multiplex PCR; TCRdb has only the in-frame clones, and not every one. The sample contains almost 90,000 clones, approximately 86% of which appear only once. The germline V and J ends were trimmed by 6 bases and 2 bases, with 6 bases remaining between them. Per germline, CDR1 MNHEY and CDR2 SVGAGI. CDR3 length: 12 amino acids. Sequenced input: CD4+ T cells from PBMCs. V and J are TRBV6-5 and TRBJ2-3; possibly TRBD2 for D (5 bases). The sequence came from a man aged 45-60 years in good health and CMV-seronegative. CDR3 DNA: TGTGCCAGCAGGAGGGACACAGATACGCAGTATTTT. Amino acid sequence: CASRRDTDTQYF.